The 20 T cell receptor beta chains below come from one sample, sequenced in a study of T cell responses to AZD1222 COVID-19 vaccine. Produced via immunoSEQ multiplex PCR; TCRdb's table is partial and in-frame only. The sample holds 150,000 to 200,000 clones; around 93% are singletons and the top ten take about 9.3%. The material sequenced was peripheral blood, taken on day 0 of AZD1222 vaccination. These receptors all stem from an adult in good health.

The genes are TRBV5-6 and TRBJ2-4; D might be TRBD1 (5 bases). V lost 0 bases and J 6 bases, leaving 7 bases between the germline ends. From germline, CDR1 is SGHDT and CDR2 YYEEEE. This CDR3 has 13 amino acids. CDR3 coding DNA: TGTGCCAGCAGCTTGGCCCAGGGAAACATTCAGTACTTC. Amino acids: CASSLAQGNIQYF.

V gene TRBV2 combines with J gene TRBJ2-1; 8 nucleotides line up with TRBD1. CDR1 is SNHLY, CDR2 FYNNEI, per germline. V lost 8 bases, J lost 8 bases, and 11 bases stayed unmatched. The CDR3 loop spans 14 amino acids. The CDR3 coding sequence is TGTGCCAGCGAAAAGACAGGGGTAACCGATGAGCAGTTCTTC. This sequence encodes CASEKTGVTDEQFF.

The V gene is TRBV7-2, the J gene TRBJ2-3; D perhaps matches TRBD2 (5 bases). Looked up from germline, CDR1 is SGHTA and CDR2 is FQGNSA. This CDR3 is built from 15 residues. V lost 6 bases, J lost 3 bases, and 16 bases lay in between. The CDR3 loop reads CASSPTRLRTDTQYF. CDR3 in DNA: TGTGCCAGCAGTCCTACTAGATTACGTACAGATACGCAGTATTTT.

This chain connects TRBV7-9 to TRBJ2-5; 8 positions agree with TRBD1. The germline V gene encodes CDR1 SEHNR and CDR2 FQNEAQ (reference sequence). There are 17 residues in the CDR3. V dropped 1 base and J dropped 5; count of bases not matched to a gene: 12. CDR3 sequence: CASSLGRARGHRETQYF. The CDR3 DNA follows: TGTGCCAGCAGCTTAGGGCGGGCCAGGGGGCACCGGGAGACCCAGTACTTC. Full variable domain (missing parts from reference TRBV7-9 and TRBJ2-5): DTGVSQNPRHKITKRGQNVTFRCDPISEHNRLYWYRQTLGQGPEFLTYFQNEAQLEKSRLLSDRFSAERPKGSFSTLEIQRTEQGDSAMYLCASSLGRARGHRETQYFGPGTRLLVL.

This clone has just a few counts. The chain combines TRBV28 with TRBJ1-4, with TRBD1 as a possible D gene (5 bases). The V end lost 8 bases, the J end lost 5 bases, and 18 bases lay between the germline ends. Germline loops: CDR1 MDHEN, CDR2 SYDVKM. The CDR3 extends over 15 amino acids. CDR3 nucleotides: TGTGCCAGCTCGGGTGGGGGAGGTAACAATGAAAAACTGTTTTTT. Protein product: CASSGGGGNNEKLFF.

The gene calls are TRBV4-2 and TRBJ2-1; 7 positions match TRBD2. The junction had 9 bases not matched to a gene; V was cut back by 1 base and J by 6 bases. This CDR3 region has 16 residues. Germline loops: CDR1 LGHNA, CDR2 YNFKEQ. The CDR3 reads CASSQGPGGTRNEQFF. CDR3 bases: TGTGCCAGCAGCCAAGGCCCGGGGGGTACCCGCAATGAGCAGTTCTTC.

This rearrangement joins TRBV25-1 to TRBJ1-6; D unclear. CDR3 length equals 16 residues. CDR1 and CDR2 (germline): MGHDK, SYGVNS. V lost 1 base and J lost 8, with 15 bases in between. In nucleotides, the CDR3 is TGTGCCAGCAGTGAATTCGGAGTGTGGGGAGATTCACCCCTCCACTTT. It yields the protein CASSEFGVWGDSPLHF.

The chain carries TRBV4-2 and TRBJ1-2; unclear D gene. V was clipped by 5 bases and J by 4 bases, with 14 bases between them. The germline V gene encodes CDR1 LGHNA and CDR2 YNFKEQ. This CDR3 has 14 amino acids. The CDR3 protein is CASSGVVGGYGYTF. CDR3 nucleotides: TGTGCCAGCAGCGGGGTAGTGGGAGGCTATGGCTACACCTTC.

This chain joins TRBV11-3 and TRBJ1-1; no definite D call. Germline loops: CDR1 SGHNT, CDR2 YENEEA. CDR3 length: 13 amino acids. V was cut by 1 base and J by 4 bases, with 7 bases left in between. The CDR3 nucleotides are TGTGCCAGCAGCTTAGGAGACACCACTGAAGCTTTCTTT. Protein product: CASSLGDTTEAFF.

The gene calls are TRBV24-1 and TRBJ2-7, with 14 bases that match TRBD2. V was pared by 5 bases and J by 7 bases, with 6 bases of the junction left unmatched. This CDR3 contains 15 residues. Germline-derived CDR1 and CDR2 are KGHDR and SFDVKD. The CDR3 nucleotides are TGTGCCACCAGTGTTGGGGGACTAGCGGGAGCTGAGCAGTACTTC. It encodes CATSVGGLAGAEQYF.

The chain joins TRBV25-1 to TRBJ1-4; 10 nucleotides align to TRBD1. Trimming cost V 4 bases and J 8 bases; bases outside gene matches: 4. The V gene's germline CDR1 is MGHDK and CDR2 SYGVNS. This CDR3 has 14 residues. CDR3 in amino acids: CASSGGQGQEKLFF. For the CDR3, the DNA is TGTGCCAGCAGTGGGGGACAGGGGCAGGAAAAACTGTTTTTT. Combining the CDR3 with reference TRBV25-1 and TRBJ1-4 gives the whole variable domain EADIYQTPRYLVIGTGKKITLECSQTMGHDKMYWYQQDPGMELHLIHYSYGVNSTEKGDLSSESTVSRIRTEHFPLTLESARPSHTSQYLCASSGGQGQEKLFFGSGTQLSVL.

CDR3 coding DNA: TGTGCCAGCAGCCTACCCTCCTACGAGCAGTACTTC. Amino acid sequence: CASSLPSYEQYF. The chain uses TRBV3-1 (or the pseudogene TRBV3-2) and TRBJ2-7; D not resolved. This CDR3 spans 12 amino acids. Germline assignment: CDR1 LGHDT and CDR2 YNNKEL (reference sequence). V was shortened by 4 bases and J by 0 bases, with 4 bases between the two germline ends.

The CDR3 sequence is CAISESSETSTHEQYF. The CDR3 DNA follows: TGTGCCATCAGTGAGTCTTCGGAGACATCAACACACGAGCAGTACTTC. The V call is TRBV10-3, the J call TRBJ2-7; D call uncertain. Trimming shortened V by 0 bases and J by 5 bases, and 17 bases separated the two germline ends. CDR1 is ENHRY and CDR2 is SYGVKD in the germline V gene. This CDR3 comprises 16 residues.

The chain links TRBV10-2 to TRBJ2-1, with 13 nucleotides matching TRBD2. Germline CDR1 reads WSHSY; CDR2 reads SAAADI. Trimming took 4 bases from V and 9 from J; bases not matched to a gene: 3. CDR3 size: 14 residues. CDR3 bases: TGCGCCAGCAGTGGGGGGACTAGCGGGATTGAGCAGTTCTTC. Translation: CASSGGTSGIEQFF.

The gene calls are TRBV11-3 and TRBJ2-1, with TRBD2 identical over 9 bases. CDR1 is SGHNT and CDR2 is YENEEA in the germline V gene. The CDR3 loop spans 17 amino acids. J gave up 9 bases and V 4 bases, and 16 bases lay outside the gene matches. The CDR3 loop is CASSSIGGLAGMGEQFF. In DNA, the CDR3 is TGTGCCAGCAGCTCAATAGGGGGGCTAGCGGGAATGGGTGAGCAGTTCTTC. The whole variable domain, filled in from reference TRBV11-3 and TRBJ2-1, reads EAGVVQSPRYKIIEKKQPVAFWCNPISGHNTLYWYLQNLGQGPELLIRYENEEAVDDSQLPKDRFSAERLKGVDSTLKIQPAELGDSAVYLCASSSIGGLAGMGEQFFGPGTRLTVL.

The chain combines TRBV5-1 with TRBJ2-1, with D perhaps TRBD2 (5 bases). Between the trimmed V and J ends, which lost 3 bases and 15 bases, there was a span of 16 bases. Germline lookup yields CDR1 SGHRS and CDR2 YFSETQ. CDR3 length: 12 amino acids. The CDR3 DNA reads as TGCGCCAGCAGCTGGACGCCGGGGTTGGGGTTCTTC. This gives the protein CASSWTPGLGFF.

The DNA of the CDR3 is TGTGCCAGTAGTAAGCCTATCGGGGAGCTGTTTTTT. The encoded protein is CASSKPIGELFF. The rearrangement links TRBV19 to TRBJ2-2; D unclear. Trimming pared 4 bases from V and 7 bases from J, leaving 7 bases between. Germline V gene data show CDR1 as LNHDA and CDR2 as SQIVND (reference sequence). CDR3 length: 12 amino acids.

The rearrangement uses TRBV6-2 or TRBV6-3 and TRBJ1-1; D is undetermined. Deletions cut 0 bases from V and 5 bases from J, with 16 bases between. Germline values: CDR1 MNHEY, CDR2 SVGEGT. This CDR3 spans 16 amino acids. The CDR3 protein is CASSYSIVSGETEAFF. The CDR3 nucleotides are TGTGCCAGCAGTTACTCAATTGTGTCGGGAGAGACTGAAGCTTTCTTT.

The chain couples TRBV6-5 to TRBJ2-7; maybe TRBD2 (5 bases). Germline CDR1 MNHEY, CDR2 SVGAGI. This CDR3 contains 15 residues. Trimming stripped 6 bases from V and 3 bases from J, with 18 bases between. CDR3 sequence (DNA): TGTGCCAGCAGCCACCCCAGCGGTACCTTCTACGAGCAGTACTTC. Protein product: CASSHPSGTFYEQYF.

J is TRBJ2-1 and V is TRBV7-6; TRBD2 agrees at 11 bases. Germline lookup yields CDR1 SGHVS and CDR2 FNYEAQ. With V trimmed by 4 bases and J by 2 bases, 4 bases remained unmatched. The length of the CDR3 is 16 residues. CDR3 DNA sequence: TGTGCCAGCAGCTACACTAGCGGGAGCCCCTACAATGAGCAGTTCTTC. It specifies CASSYTSGSPYNEQFF.